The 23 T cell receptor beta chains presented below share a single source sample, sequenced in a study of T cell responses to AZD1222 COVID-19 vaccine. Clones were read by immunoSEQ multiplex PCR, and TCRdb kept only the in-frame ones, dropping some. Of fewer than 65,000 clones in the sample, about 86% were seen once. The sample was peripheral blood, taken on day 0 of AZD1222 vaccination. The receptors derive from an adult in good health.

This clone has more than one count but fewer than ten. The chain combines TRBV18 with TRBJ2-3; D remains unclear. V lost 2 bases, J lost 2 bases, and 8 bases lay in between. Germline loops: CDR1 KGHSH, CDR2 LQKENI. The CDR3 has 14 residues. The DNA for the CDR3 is TGTGCCAGCTCACCATCGGTCGCCACAGATACGCAGTATTTT. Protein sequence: CASSPSVATDTQYF.

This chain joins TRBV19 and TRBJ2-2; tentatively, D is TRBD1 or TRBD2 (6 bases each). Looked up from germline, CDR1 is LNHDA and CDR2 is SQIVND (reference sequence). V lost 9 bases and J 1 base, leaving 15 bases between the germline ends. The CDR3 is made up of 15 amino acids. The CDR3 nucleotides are TGTGCCAGCAGTGAGAGGGGGGAGAACACCGGGGAGCTGTTTTTT. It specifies CASSERGENTGELFF.

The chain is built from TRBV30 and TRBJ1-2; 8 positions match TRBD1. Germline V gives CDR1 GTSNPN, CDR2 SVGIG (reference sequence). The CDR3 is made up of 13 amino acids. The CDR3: CGVDRGGMTGYTF. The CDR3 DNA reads TGTGGGGTAGACAGGGGTGGGATGACTGGCTACACCTTC.

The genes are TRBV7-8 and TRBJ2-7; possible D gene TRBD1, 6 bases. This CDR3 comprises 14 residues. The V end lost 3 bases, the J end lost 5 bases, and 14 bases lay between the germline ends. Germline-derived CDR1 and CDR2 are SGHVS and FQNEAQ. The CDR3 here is CASSFSGQGNEQYF. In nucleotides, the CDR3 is TGTGCCAGCAGCTTTAGTGGCCAGGGGAACGAGCAGTACTTC.

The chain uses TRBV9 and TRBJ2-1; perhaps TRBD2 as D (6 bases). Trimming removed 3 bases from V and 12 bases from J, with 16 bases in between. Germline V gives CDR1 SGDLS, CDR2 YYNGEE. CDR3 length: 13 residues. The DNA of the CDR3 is TGTGCCAGCAGCGCCAGTGGGGGGTTGGGGCAGTTCTTC. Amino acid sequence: CASSASGGLGQFF. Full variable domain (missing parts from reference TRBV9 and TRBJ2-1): DSGVTQTPKHLITATGQRVTLRCSPRSGDLSVYWYQQSLDQGLQFLIQYYNGEERAKGNILERFSAQQFPDLHSELNLSSLELGDSALYFCASSASGGLGQFFGPGTRLTVL.

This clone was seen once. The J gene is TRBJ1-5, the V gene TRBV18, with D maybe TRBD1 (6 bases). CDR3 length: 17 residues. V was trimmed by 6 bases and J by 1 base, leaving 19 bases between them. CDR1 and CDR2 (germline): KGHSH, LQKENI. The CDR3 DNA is TGTGCCAGCTCCTCACGGGGGGCGCGTAACAGCAATCAGCCCCAGCATTTT. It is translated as CASSSRGARNSNQPQHF. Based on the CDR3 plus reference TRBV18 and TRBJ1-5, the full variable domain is NAGVMQNPRHLVRRRGQEARLRCSPMKGHSHVYWYRQLPEEGLKFMVYLQKENIIDESGMPKERFSAEFPKEGPSILRIQQVVRGDSAAYFCASSSRGARNSNQPQHFGDGTRLSIL.

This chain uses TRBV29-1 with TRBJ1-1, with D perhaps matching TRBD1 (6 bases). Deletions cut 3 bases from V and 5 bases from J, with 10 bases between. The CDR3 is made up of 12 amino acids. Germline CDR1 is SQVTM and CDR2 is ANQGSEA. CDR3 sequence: CSVEAGATEAFF. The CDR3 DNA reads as TGCAGCGTTGAGGCAGGGGCTACTGAAGCTTTCTTT.

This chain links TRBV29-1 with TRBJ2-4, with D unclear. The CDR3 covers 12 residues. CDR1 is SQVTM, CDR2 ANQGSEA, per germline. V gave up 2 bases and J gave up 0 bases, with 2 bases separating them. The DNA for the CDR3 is TGCAGCGTTGAAATAGCCAAAAACATTCAGTACTTC. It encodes CSVEIAKNIQYF.

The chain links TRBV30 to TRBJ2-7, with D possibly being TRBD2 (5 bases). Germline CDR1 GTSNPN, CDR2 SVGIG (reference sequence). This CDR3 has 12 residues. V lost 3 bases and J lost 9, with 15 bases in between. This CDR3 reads CAWSRPGFGQYF. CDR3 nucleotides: TGTGCCTGGAGCAGGCCGGGGTTTGGGCAGTACTTC.

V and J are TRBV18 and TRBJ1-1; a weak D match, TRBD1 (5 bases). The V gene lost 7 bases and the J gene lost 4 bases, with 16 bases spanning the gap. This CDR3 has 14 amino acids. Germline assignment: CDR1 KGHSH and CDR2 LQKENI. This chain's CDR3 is CASLRGGISTEAFF. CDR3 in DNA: TGTGCCAGCTTGCGGGGGGGGATAAGCACTGAAGCTTTCTTT. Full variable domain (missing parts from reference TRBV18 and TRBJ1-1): NAGVMQNPRHLVRRRGQEARLRCSPMKGHSHVYWYRQLPEEGLKFMVYLQKENIIDESGMPKERFSAEFPKEGPSILRIQQVVRGDSAAYFCASLRGGISTEAFFGQGTRLTVV.

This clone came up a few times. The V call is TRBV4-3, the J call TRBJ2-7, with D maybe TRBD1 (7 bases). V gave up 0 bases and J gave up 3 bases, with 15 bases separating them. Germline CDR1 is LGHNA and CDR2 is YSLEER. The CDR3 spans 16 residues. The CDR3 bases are TGCGCCAGCAGCCAAGATCGGTCAGGGGGGAGCTACGAGCAGTACTTC. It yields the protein CASSQDRSGGSYEQYF.

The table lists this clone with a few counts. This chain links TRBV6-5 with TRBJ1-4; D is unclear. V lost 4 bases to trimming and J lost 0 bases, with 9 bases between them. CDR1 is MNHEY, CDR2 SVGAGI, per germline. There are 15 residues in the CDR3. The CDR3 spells CASSSTGTTNEKLFF. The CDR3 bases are TGTGCCAGCAGTTCCACCGGGACAACTAATGAAAAACTGTTTTTT.

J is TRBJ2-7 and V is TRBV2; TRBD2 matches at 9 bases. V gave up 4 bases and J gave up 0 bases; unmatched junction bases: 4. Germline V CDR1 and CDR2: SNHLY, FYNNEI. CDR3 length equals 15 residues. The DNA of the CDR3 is TGTGCCAGCAGTGGGAGTAGCGGGAGCTCCTACGAGCAGTACTTC. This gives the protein CASSGSSGSSYEQYF. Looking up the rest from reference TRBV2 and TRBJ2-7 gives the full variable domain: EPEVTQTPSHQVTQMGQEVILRCVPISNHLYFYWYRQILGQKVEFLVSFYNNEISEKSEIFDDQFSVERPDGSNFTLKIRSTKLEDSAMYFCASSGSSGSSYEQYFGPGTRLTVT.

CDR3 sequence (DNA): TGTGCCAGCAGCTATACAGGGGGGGTCTACGAGCAGTACTTC. Translation gives CASSYTGGVYEQYF. The chain employs TRBV11-3 and TRBJ2-7; the D gene is possibly TRBD1 (8 bases). Germline V CDR1 and CDR2: SGHNT, YENEEA. Trimming left V 4 bases short and J 3 bases short, with 13 bases between. CDR3 length: 14 residues. Variable domain in full (rest from reference TRBV11-3 and TRBJ2-7): EAGVVQSPRYKIIEKKQPVAFWCNPISGHNTLYWYLQNLGQGPELLIRYENEEAVDDSQLPKDRFSAERLKGVDSTLKIQPAELGDSAVYLCASSYTGGVYEQYFGPGTRLTVT.

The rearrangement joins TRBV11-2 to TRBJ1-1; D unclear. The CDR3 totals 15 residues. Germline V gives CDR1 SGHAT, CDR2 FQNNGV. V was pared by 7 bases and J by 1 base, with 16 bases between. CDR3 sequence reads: CASTLREGTNTEAFF. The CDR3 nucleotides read TGTGCCAGCACCCTCCGCGAGGGAACGAACACTGAAGCTTTCTTT.

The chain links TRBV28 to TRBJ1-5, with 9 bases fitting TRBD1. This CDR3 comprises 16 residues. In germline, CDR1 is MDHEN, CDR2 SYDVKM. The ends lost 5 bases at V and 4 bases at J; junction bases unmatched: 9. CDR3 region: CASSQIQGARNQPQHF. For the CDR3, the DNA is TGTGCCAGCAGTCAAATACAGGGGGCGAGGAATCAGCCCCAGCATTTT.

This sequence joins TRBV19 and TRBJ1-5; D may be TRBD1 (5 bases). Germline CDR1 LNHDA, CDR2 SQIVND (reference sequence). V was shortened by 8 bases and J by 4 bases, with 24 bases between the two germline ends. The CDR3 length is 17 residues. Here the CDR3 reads CASGVRGLSGMNQPQHF. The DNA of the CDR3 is TGTGCCAGTGGGGTGCGGGGACTTTCCGGAATGAATCAGCCCCAGCATTTT.

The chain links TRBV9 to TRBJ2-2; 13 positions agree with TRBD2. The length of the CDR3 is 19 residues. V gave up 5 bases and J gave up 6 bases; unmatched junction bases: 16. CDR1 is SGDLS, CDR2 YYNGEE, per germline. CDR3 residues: CASSPGTSGVRPDSGELFF. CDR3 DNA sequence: TGTGCCAGCAGTCCCGGGACTAGCGGGGTTCGTCCAGATTCCGGGGAGCTGTTTTTT.

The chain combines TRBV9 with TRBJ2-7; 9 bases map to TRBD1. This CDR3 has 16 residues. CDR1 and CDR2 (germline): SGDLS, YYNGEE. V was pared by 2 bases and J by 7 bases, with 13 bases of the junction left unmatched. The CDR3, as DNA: TGTGCCAGCAGCGTTGGTCCGGGACAGGGATCTGGGGAGCAGTACTTC. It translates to CASSVGPGQGSGEQYF.

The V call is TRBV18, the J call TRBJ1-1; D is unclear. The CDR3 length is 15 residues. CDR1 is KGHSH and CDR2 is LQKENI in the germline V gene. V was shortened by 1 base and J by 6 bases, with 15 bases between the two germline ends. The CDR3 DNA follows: TGTGCCAGCTCACCACGGCGGGATCCAACGGCTGAAGCTTTCTTT. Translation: CASSPRRDPTAEAFF.

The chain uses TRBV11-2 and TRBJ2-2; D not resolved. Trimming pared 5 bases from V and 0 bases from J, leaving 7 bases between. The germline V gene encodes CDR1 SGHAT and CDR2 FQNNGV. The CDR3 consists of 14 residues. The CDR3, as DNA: TGTGCCAGCAGCCCACAAGCGAACACCGGGGAGCTGTTTTTT. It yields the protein CASSPQANTGELFF.

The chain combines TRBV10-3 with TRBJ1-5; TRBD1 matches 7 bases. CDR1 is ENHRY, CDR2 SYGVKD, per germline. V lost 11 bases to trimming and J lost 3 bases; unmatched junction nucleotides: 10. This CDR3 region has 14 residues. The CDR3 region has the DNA TGTGCCTCCTGGGAGGGGGCGGTCAATCAGCCCCAGCATTTT. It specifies CASWEGAVNQPQHF.

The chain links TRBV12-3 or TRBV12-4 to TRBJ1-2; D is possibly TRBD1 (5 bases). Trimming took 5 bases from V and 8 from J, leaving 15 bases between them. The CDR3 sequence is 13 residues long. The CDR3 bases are TGTGCCAGCAGTCGGGACTCACGGGGGGGCTACACCTTC. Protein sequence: CASSRDSRGGYTF.